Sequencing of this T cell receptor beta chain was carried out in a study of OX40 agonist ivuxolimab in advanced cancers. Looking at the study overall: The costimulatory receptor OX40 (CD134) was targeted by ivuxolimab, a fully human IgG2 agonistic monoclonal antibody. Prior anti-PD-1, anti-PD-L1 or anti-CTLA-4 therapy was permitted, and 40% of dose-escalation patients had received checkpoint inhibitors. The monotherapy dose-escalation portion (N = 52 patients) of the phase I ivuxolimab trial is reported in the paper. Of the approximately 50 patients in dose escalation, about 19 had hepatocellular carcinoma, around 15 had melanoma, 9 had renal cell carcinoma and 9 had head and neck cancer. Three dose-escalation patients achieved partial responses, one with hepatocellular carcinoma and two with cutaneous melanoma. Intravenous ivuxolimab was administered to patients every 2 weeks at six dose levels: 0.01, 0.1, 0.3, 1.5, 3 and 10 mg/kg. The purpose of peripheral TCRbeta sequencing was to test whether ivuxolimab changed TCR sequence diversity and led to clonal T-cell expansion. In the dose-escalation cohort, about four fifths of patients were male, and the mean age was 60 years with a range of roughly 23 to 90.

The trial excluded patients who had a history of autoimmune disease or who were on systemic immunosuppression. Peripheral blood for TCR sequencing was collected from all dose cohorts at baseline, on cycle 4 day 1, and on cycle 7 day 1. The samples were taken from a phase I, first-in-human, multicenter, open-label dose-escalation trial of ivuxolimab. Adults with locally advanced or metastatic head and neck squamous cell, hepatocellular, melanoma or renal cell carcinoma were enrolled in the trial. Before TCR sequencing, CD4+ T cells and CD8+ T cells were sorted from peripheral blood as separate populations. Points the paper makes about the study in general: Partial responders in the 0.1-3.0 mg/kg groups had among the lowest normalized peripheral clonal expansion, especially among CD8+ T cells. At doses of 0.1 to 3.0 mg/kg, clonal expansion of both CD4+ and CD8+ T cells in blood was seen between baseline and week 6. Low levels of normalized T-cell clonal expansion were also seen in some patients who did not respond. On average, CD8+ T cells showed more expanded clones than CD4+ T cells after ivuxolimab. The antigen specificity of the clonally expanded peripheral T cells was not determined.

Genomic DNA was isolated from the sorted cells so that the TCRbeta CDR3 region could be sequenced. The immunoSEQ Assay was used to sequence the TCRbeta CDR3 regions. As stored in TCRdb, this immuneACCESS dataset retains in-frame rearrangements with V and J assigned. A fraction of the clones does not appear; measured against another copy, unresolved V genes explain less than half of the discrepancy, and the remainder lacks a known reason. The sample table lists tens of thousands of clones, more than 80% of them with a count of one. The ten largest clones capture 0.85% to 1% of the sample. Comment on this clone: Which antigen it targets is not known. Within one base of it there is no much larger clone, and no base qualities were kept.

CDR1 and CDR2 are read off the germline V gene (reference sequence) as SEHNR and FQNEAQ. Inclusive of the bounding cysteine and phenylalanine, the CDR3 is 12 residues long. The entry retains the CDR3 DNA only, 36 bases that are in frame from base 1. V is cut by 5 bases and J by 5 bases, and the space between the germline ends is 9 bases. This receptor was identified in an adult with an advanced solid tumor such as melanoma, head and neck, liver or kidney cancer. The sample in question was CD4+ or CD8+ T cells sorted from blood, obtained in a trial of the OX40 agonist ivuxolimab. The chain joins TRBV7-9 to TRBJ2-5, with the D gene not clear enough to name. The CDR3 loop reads CASSQILETQYF. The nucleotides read TGTGCCAGCAGCCAGATATTGGAGACCCAGTACTTC.